Listed below are T cell receptor beta chains from one sample, sequenced in a study of blood T cell repertoires in COVID-19. TCRdb's table, derived via immunoSEQ multiplex PCR, lists solely in-frame clones and lacks some. The sample shows 150,000 to 200,000 clones, about 80% of them seen only once. Sequenced sample: peripheral blood. The receptor set was obtained from a human donor with acute or convalescent COVID-19. The donor label of this sample is uncertain. The CDR3 runs from the conserved cysteine through the conserved F or W. The D gene is left open where the match is weak. Clone size is shown for a subset of rows, as once, few, many or a class of expanded clone.

D: TRBD2
size: .
J: TRBJ2-5
length: 14
V: TRBV27
CDR3: CASRPVAGGETQYF
DNA: TGTGCCAGCAGGCCAGTAGCGGGGGGGGAGACCCAGTACTTC

D: .
size: once
J: TRBJ2-7
length: 14
V: TRBV28
CDR3: CASTRAGSGFQQYF
DNA: TGTGCCAGCACCCGAGCCGGGAGCGGCTTCCAGCAGTACTTC

D: .
size: .
J: TRBJ2-5
length: 15
V: TRBV4-1
CDR3: CASSQGIGVWETQYF
DNA: TGCGCCAGCAGCCAAGGGATCGGGGTCTGGGAGACCCAGTACTTC

D: .
size: .
J: TRBJ1-4
length: 15
V: TRBV6-5
CDR3: CASSYSRQRNEKLFF
DNA: TGTGCCAGCAGTTACTCGAGGCAGCGTAATGAAAAACTGTTTTTT

D: TRBD1
size: .
J: TRBJ1-1
length: 13
V: TRBV2
CDR3: CASSEALQGGAFF
DNA: TGTGCCAGCAGTGAAGCGCTTCAGGGGGGCGCTTTCTTT

D: .
size: .
J: TRBJ1-3
length: 16
V: TRBV6-1
CDR3: CASSVGGGSSGNTIYF
DNA: TGTGCCAGCAGTGTCGGGGGAGGGAGCTCTGGAAACACCATATATTTT

D: .
size: .
J: TRBJ2-2
length: 14
V: TRBV6-1
CDR3: CASSEGPPPGALFF
DNA: TGTGCCAGCAGTGAAGGGCCTCCACCAGGGGCCCTGTTTTTT

D: TRBD2
size: .
J: TRBJ2-1
length: 16
V: TRBV19
CDR3: CASSTIYSGYYNEQFF
DNA: TGTGCCAGTAGCACCATATATAGCGGGTACTACAATGAGCAGTTCTTC

D: .
size: .
J: TRBJ2-7
length: 14
V: TRBV5-1
CDR3: CASSTGQHSYEQYF
DNA: TGCGCCAGCAGCACAGGACAGCACTCCTACGAGCAGTACTTC

D: .
size: .
J: TRBJ1-4
length: 15
V: TRBV28
CDR3: CASSLSGIRGEKLFF
DNA: TGTGCCAGCAGTTTATCTGGGATTAGGGGTGAAAAACTGTTTTTT